The 30 T cell receptor beta chains listed next were all sequenced from one sample in a study of regulatory T cells in long-lasting Graves disease. The time point was: newly diagnosed GD, antithyroid drugs for less than 3 months. Generation of the TCR library employed RNA extracted from PBMCs. To make TCR beta libraries, researchers used iRepertoire HTBI primers and Arm-PCR of CDR3 regions. Each CDR3 protein gets one entry after TCRdb re-called the multiplex PCR reads with MiXCR. This sample has more than 450,000 distinct CDR3 sequences, with 12% found just once. The same data also went into a second study, on T cells in Graves' hyperthyroidism and ophthalmopathy.

Sample: peripheral blood mononuclear cells (PBMCs), taken at new diagnosis, from a patient treated with antithyroid drugs. The receptors originated from a woman aged 30 to 39 with Graves disease.

This clonotype was seen repeatedly, ten times or more. The chain joins TRBV7-9 to TRBJ2-1, with D uncertain. V lost 9 bases to trimming and J lost 7 bases, with 19 bases between them. CDR3 size: 14 residues. The germline CDR1 and CDR2 sequences are SEHNR and FQNEAQ (reference sequence). The CDR3 sequence is CASVYGEMVNEQFF. CDR3 nucleotides: TGTGCCAGTGTTTATGGGGAAATGGTAAATGAGCAGTTCTTC.

This clonotype was seen a few times. V is TRBV19 and J is TRBJ1-1, with 7 bases identical to TRBD1. The germline CDR1 and CDR2 sequences are LNHDA and SQIVND (reference sequence). The V gene end was trimmed by 3 bases and the J gene end by 4 bases; junction bases not matched to a gene: 11. The CDR3 sequence is 16 residues long. The CDR3 loop reads CASSMGTGTVITEAFF. In DNA, the CDR3 is TGTGCCAGTAGTATGGGGACCGGGACAGTCATCACTGAAGCTTTCTTT.

This clonotype has just a few counts. A far larger clone is one nucleotide away, so this likely arose from a read error. This chain uses TRBV13 with TRBJ2-5; 8 bases are shared with TRBD1. The CDR3 length is 13 residues. With V trimmed by 5 bases and J by 5 bases, 4 bases remained unmatched. The germline CDR1 and CDR2 sequences are PRHDT and FYEKMQ (reference sequence). The CDR3 region is CASSTDRVETQYF. The CDR3 coding sequence is TGTGCCAGCAGCACGGACAGGGTGGAGACCCAGTACTTC.

Many counts were recorded for this clonotype. The chain couples TRBV30 to TRBJ1-5; D gene ambiguous. The CDR3 runs to 13 residues. Trimming removed 3 bases from V and 0 bases from J, with 6 bases in between. The germline CDR1 and CDR2 sequences are GTSNPN and SVGIG (reference sequence). The CDR3 sequence is CAWSEYSNQPQHF. CDR3 nucleotide sequence: TGTGCCTGGAGCGAATATAGCAATCAGCCCCAGCATTTT.

The chain joins TRBV20-1 to TRBJ1-5; the match to TRBD1 covers 10 bases. This CDR3 comprises 15 residues. J gave up 7 bases and V 0 bases, and 6 bases lay outside the gene matches. Germline V gene lookup returns CDR1 DFQATT and CDR2 SNEGSKA (reference sequence). The CDR3 sequence is CSAREGTGVGQPQHF. The CDR3 DNA is TGCAGTGCTAGAGAGGGGACAGGGGTCGGGCAGCCCCAGCATTTT.

This clonotype appeared many times. The chain combines TRBV29-1 with TRBJ2-5; no clear D. CDR3 length: 14 amino acids. Germline CDR1 and CDR2: SQVTM and ANQGSEA. V was clipped by 8 bases and J by 0 bases, with 16 bases between them. This CDR3 is CSPRADPYQETQYF. DNA for the CDR3: TGCAGCCCCCGGGCGGACCCGTACCAAGAGACCCAGTACTTC.

This clonotype was seen repeatedly, ten times or more. This CDR3 reads CAISESSGRFYEQYF. CDR3 coding DNA: TGTGCCATCAGTGAGTCAAGCGGGAGGTTCTACGAGCAGTACTTC. J is TRBJ2-7 and V is TRBV10-3; TRBD2 aligns across 9 bases. This CDR3 is 15 amino acids long. V trimming: 0 bases; J trimming: 3 bases; junction bases outside the gene matches: 3. Germline CDR1 is ENHRY and CDR2 is SYGVKD.

The sample holds many counts of this clonotype. This chain uses TRBV11-2 with TRBJ2-7; D ambiguous. Per germline, CDR1 SGHAT and CDR2 FQNNGV. The CDR3 runs to 11 residues. Deletions cut 5 bases from V and 5 bases from J, with 7 bases between. CDR3 sequence reads: CASSVINEQYF. For the CDR3, the DNA is TGTGCCAGCAGCGTTATTAACGAGCAGTACTTC. The full variable domain, rest sourced from reference TRBV11-2 and TRBJ2-7, is EAGVAQSPRYKIIEKRQSVAFWCNPISGHATLYWYQQILGQGPKLLIQFQNNGVVDDSQLPKDRFSAERLKGVDSTLKIQPAKLEDSAVYLCASSVINEQYFGPGTRLTVT.

This clonotype came up many times. The CDR3 protein is CASSLIRSSYEQYF. In nucleotides, the CDR3 is TGTGCCAGCAGCTTAATACGGAGTTCCTACGAGCAGTACTTC. This chain links TRBV11-2 with TRBJ2-7; D is unclear. V lost 2 bases, J lost 1 base, and 9 bases lay in between. The germline gives CDR1 SGHAT, CDR2 FQNNGV. The CDR3 is 14 amino acids.

This clonotype was seen only a few times. The rearrangement uses TRBV11-2 and TRBJ2-7, with D perhaps being TRBD1 or TRBD2 (5 bases each). V gave up 3 bases and J gave up 13 bases, with 28 bases separating them. Germline V lookup: CDR1 SGHAT, CDR2 FQNNGV. The CDR3 covers 16 residues. CDR3 bases: TGTGCCAGCAGCTTTGAAGGGGCGGGTACACACTACGAGATCTACTTC. Translated, it gives CASSFEGAGTHYEIYF.

This clonotype was seen a few times. The chain carries TRBV5-1 and TRBJ1-1; D is possibly TRBD1 (5 bases). The CDR3 sequence is 15 residues long. V gave up 1 base and J gave up 1 base, with 11 bases separating them. Germline V CDR1 and CDR2: SGHRS, YFSETQ. Here the CDR3 DNA reads TGCGCCAGCAGCTTGCTAGGCAGGGAGAACACTGAAGCTTTCTTT. It encodes CASSLLGRENTEAFF.

In its sample, this clonotype was seen many times. The V call is TRBV10-3, the J call TRBJ2-2; D is perhaps TRBD2 (5 bases). The CDR3 runs to 15 residues. The germline CDR1 and CDR2 sequences are ENHRY and SYGVKD. Trimming took 1 base from V and 7 from J, leaving 13 bases between them. CDR3 coding DNA: TGTGCCATCAGTGAGTTTGAGGGCGCCGTCGGGGAGCTGTTTTTT. Amino acid sequence: CAISEFEGAVGELFF.

The gene calls are TRBV20-1 and TRBJ2-6; no firm D call. Trimming removed 5 bases from V and 2 bases from J, with 7 bases in between. This CDR3 has 13 amino acids. Germline CDR1 DFQATT, CDR2 SNEGSKA (reference sequence). CDR3 DNA: TGCAGTGCTGCGATTCCTGGGGCCAACGTCCTGACTTTC. It specifies CSAAIPGANVLTF.

This clonotype was seen ten or more times. The chain joins TRBV20-1 to TRBJ1-5; the D gene is possibly TRBD1 (6 bases). CDR1 and CDR2 (germline): DFQATT, SNEGSKA (reference sequence). This CDR3 spans 14 amino acids. V was pared by 7 bases and J by 7 bases, with 20 bases between. CDR3 in DNA: TGCAGTGTGGGGCGGCAGGGGCCGAAACAGCCCCAGCATTTT. Translating it yields CSVGRQGPKQPQHF.

The genes are TRBV3-1 and TRBJ2-1; 8 bases agree with TRBD2. Germline V gives CDR1 LGHDT, CDR2 YNNKEL (reference sequence). CDR3 length: 18 residues. Unmatched junction bases numbered 12, after V lost 0 bases and J lost 5 bases. The CDR3 reads CASSQDPWTAGDHNEQFF. CDR3 nucleotides: TGTGCCAGCAGCCAAGATCCCTGGACAGCGGGGGACCACAATGAGCAGTTCTTC.

At least ten counts were recorded for this clonotype. Written as DNA, the CDR3 is TGTGCCAGCAGCTTAACCCTCGGAGGAACGGCCCTGGACGGGCAGTACTTC. It is translated as CASSLTLGGTALDGQYF. The chain employs TRBV7-8 and TRBJ2-7, with D tentatively TRBD2 (5 bases). The CDR3 has 17 amino acids. Germline CDR1 is SGHVS and CDR2 is FQNEAQ. The V end lost 2 bases, the J end lost 9 bases, and 26 bases lay between the germline ends.

This clonotype was recorded a few times. V and J are TRBV5-1 and TRBJ2-7; the match to TRBD1 covers 8 bases. This CDR3 is built from 14 residues. Germline CDR1 reads SGHRS; CDR2 reads YFSETQ. The junction had 7 bases not matched to a gene; V was cut back by 4 bases and J by 4 bases. CDR3 DNA sequence: TGCGCCAGCAGCGTGACAGGGGAACCTTACGAGCAGTACTTC. Its protein is CASSVTGEPYEQYF.

As to this clonotype: A much larger clone lies one base from this, so it may be a read error. Lacking the conserved final phenylalanine or tryptophan, this CDR3 likely reflects a read error. The gene calls are TRBV6-2 or TRBV6-3 and TRBJ1-1; 9 bases match TRBD1. The CDR3 length is 15 residues. The V segment lost 5 bases and the J segment 0 bases; nucleotides outside the gene matches: 4. Germline CDR1 reads MNHEY; CDR2 reads SVGEGT. CDR3 region: CASSDRGYMNTEAFS. CDR3 DNA: TGTGCCAGCAGTGACAGGGGGTATATGAACACTGAAGCTTTCTCT.

This sequence joins TRBV10-3 and TRBJ2-7, with 8 bases fitting TRBD1. This CDR3 has 15 residues. The V gene's germline CDR1 is ENHRY and CDR2 SYGVKD. The junction had 9 bases not matched to a gene; V was cut back by 5 bases and J by 3 bases. The CDR3 reads CAISMGQATGYEQYF. CDR3 DNA sequence: TGTGCCATCAGTATGGGACAGGCAACCGGCTACGAGCAGTACTTC.

This chain links TRBV5-1 with TRBJ2-3; 7 bases align to TRBD2. The J segment lost 1 base and the V segment lost 2 bases, leaving 7 bases of the junction unmatched. CDR3 size: 16 residues. Looked up from germline, CDR1 is SGHRS and CDR2 is YFSETQ. The CDR3 DNA reads TGCGCCAGCAGCTTAAAGCGGGGTTTAGGCACAGATACGCAGTATTTT. Translating gives CASSLKRGLGTDTQYF.

This chain connects TRBV19 to TRBJ1-1; D is undetermined. The CDR3 extends over 13 amino acids. Trimming removed 2 bases at V and 5 bases at J, with 9 bases between. Per germline, CDR1 LNHDA and CDR2 SQIVND (reference sequence). The CDR3, as DNA: TGTGCCAGTAGTATATTACTGGCAACTGAAGCTTTCTTT. Its translation: CASSILLATEAFF.

The table lists this clonotype with a few counts. V usage is TRBV18 and J usage is TRBJ1-3; D unclear. Germline assignment: CDR1 KGHSH and CDR2 LQKENI. Trimming shortened V by 0 bases and J by 0 bases, and 9 bases separated the two germline ends. The CDR3 extends over 16 amino acids. CDR3 in amino acids: CASSPPAEYSGNTIYF. The CDR3 DNA reads TGTGCCAGCTCACCACCGGCGGAGTACTCTGGAAACACCATATATTTT.

This clonotype appeared many times. CDR3 in DNA: TGTGCCAGCAGCTTAGCGGGACTAGACTTTTACAATGAGCAGTTCTTC. Encoded protein: CASSLAGLDFYNEQFF. The V gene is TRBV11-2, the J gene TRBJ2-1, with 8 bases fitting TRBD2. J lost 4 bases, V lost 1 base, and 6 bases had no gene match. Germline CDR1 SGHAT, CDR2 FQNNGV. CDR3 length: 16 residues.

This clonotype was counted many times. The chain joins TRBV7-3 to TRBJ2-1, with 10 positions matching TRBD2. Losses at the gene ends were 5 bases for V and 6 bases for J; bases not matched to a gene: 16. CDR3 length: 18 amino acids. CDR1 and CDR2 from the germline V gene are SGHTA and FQGTGA. The DNA of the CDR3 is TGTGCCAGCAGCCCCCGTCGGGCTAGCGGGAGATCCGGCAATGAGCAGTTCTTC. Translated, it gives CASSPRRASGRSGNEQFF. The full variable domain, its missing parts supplied by reference TRBV7-3 and TRBJ2-1, is GAGVSQTPSNKVTEKGKYVELRCDPISGHTALYWYRQSLGQGPEFLIYFQGTGAADDSGLPNDRFFAVRPEGSVSTLKIQRTERGDSAVYLCASSPRRASGRSGNEQFFGPGTRLTVL.

Worth noting for this clonotype: The likely explanation is a read error, given a far larger clone one base away. The chain couples TRBV6-2 or TRBV6-3 to TRBJ1-2, with D perhaps TRBD1 (6 bases). Trimming pared 6 bases from V and 2 bases from J, leaving 7 bases between. The V gene's germline CDR1 is MNHEY and CDR2 SVGEGT. This CDR3 region has 12 residues. This CDR3 reads CASRQGNYGYTF. The CDR3 coding sequence is TGTGCCAGCAGACAGGGAAACTATGGCTACACCTTC.

A few counts support this clonotype. This may stem from a read error, because a much larger clone lies one nucleotide away. The genes are TRBV11-3 and TRBJ2-2, with 10 nucleotides matching TRBD2. The germline CDR1 and CDR2 sequences are SGHNT and YENEEA. The CDR3 totals 14 residues. In nucleotides, the CDR3 is TGTGCCAGCAGCACTAGCGGGAACACCGGGGGGCTGTTTTTT. This codes for CASSTSGNTGGLFF.

This clonotype was detected a few times. The chain joins TRBV4-2 to TRBJ1-3, with 8 bases that match TRBD1. The CDR3 sequence is 15 residues long. CDR1 is LGHNA, CDR2 YNFKEQ, per germline. Trimming removed 4 bases from V and 6 bases from J; junction bases left unmatched: 8. This chain's CDR3 is CASSPVVTGENTIYF. The CDR3 DNA reads as TGTGCCAGCAGCCCCGTGGTGACAGGGGAAAACACCATATATTTT.

The genes are TRBV5-1 and TRBJ2-3; the D gene is possibly TRBD2 (6 bases). The end of the DNA is better explained by TRBJ2-7, so the J call may be wrong. The V gene's germline CDR1 is SGHRS and CDR2 YFSETQ. The CDR3 contains 15 residues. This chain's CDR3 is CASSKIGTHPYEQYF. In DNA, the CDR3 is TGCGCCAGCAGCAAGATTGGGACTCACCCCTACGAGCAGTACTTC.

This clonotype was seen a single time. The chain uses TRBV10-2 and TRBJ1-3; D remains unclear. The length of the CDR3 is 15 residues. The V gene's germline CDR1 is WSHSY and CDR2 SAAADI. V lost 7 bases and J 0 bases, leaving 13 bases between the germline ends. The CDR3 loop is CASTIRRNSGNTIYF. For the CDR3, the DNA is TGCGCCAGCACCATCAGACGGAACTCTGGAAACACCATATATTTT.

The chain couples TRBV20-1 to TRBJ1-5; 8 nucleotides line up with TRBD1. CDR3 length: 15 residues. Trimming removed 6 bases from V and 0 bases from J; junction bases left unmatched: 7. Germline V gene lookup returns CDR1 DFQATT and CDR2 SNEGSKA (reference sequence). The CDR3 nucleotides are TGCAGTGCCCGAAAGGACAGGGCTAGCAATCAGCCCCAGCATTTT. Amino acids: CSARKDRASNQPQHF.